This TCR beta chain was identified during a study of T cells in women clearing cervical HPV infection. Across the whole study: Women with histologically confirmed HPV16-related CIN3 or worse, 2 with invasive cancer, served as cases. For cases, blood was sampled a median about 140 days after lesion detection, interquartile range roughly 85 to 200 days.

The repertoire was sequenced with immunoSEQ multiplex PCR; TCRdb's copy has only in-frame clones and lacks some. The sample table includes approximately 30,000 clones. Germline CDR1 and CDR2: KGHSH and LQKENI. The junction had 3 bases not matched to a gene; V was cut back by 2 bases and J by 8 bases. CDR3 length: 15 residues. As concerns this clone: The read ends 3 residues before the CDR3 terminus; that terminus is restored from the germline J gene.

This sequence was found in a woman between 18 and 69 years old with a cervical HPV16 infection that either progressed to CIN3+ or cleared (not recorded which). The sequenced sample was blood buffy coat. This chain connects TRBV18 to TRBJ1-4, with 12 bases lining up with TRBD1. Incomplete CDR3 DNA: TGTGCCAGCTCACCAGGGACAGGGGGCGGAGAAAAA. Encoded protein: CASSPGTGGGEK. The CDR3 reads in full as CASSPGTGGGEKLFF.